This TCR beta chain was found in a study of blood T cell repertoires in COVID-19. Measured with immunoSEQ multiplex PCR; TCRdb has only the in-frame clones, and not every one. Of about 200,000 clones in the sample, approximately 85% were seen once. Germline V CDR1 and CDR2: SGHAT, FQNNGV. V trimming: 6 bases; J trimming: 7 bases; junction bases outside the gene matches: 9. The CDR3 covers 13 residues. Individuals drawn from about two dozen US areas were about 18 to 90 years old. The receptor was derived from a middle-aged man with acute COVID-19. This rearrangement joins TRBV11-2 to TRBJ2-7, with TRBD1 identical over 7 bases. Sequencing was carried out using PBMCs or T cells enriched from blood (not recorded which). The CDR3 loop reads CASSTDREGEQYF. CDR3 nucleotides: TGTGCCAGCAGTACCGACAGGGAAGGTGAGCAGTACTTC.